The 32 T cell receptor beta chains presented below share a single source sample, sequenced in a study of read filtering for tumor transcriptome and immune sequencing. From roughly 400 ng of RNA, a library with molecular barcoded alpha/delta and beta/gamma adaptors was made. Via MiXCR, TCRdb re-called the reads, giving one row per CDR3 protein. There are 35,000 to 50,000 distinct CDR3 sequences in the sample; roughly a fifth occur only once, and approximately 38% lies in the top ten. Sequencing was carried out using a population of CD138-negative cells sorted from bone marrow. These receptor sequences come from a donor aged 40 or older with multiple myeloma.

This clonotype was detected ten times or more. This rearrangement joins TRBV20-1 to TRBJ2-7; possibly TRBD2 for D (5 bases). This CDR3 has 14 residues. Germline V CDR1 and CDR2: DFQATT, SNEGSKA (reference sequence). V lost 5 bases to trimming and J lost 4 bases, with 18 bases between them. CDR3 coding DNA: TGCAGTGCTGCCCGCGCAAGCGGAGAGTACGAGCAGTACTTC. Protein: CSAARASGEYEQYF.

This clonotype was seen many times. The rearrangement joins TRBV29-1 to TRBJ2-2; D is uncertain. This CDR3 is built from 15 residues. Trimming took 2 bases from V and 0 from J, leaving 10 bases between them. CDR1 and CDR2 from the germline V gene are SQVTM and ANQGSEA. The CDR3 loop reads CSVEPVTSNTGELFF. For the CDR3, the DNA is TGCAGCGTTGAACCAGTAACATCGAACACCGGGGAGCTGTTTTTT.

The V call is TRBV28, the J call TRBJ2-3; D is uncertain. The CDR3 totals 15 residues. Germline CDR1 MDHEN, CDR2 SYDVKM. V shed 7 bases and J shed 6 bases, with 20 bases lying between them. CDR3 residues: CASTPRNGPMDTQYF. The CDR3, as DNA: TGTGCCAGCACCCCCCGGAACGGGCCGATGGATACGCAGTATTTT.

This clonotype appeared many times. The chain couples TRBV4-3 to TRBJ2-7; D is possibly TRBD1 (6 bases). Germline CDR1 is LGHNA and CDR2 is YSLEER. Trimming left V 0 bases short and J 6 bases short, with 12 bases between. The length of the CDR3 is 14 residues. The CDR3: CASSQDAGALEQYF. Here the CDR3 DNA reads TGCGCCAGCAGCCAAGATGCAGGGGCCCTCGAGCAGTACTTC.

This clonotype has only a few counts. V gene TRBV7-9 combines with J gene TRBJ2-7, with 10 bases fitting TRBD1. V gave up 6 bases and J gave up 6 bases; unmatched junction bases: 5. From germline, CDR1 is SEHNR and CDR2 FQNEAQ (reference sequence). The CDR3 loop spans 13 amino acids. Here the CDR3 reads CASSQGQGIEQYF. CDR3 in DNA: TGTGCCAGCAGTCAGGGACAGGGGATCGAGCAGTACTTC.

There are many counts of this clonotype. This sequence joins TRBV5-1 and TRBJ2-5; TRBD1 matches at 7 bases. Germline V gene lookup returns CDR1 SGHRS and CDR2 YFSETQ. Trimming cost V 3 bases and J 2 bases; bases outside gene matches: 13. This CDR3 spans 17 amino acids. For the CDR3, the DNA is TGCGCCAGCAGCTCGCCGCCGGGACAGTCCTATCAAGAGACCCAGTACTTC. Its protein product is CASSSPPGQSYQETQYF.

Remarks on this clonotype: A much more abundant neighbour one base away suggests this may be a read error. The chain employs TRBV6-2 or TRBV6-3 and TRBJ2-6; TRBD1 matches 7 bases. Per the germline V gene, CDR1 is MNHEY and CDR2 is SVGEGT. With 8 bases clipped from V and 4 bases from J, the junction kept 14 bases outside the gene matches. The CDR3 runs to 17 residues. The CDR3 DNA reads TGTGCCAGCGGACCGGGACAGTGGGTTTCAGGGGCCAACGTCCTGACTTTC. Amino acids: CASGPGQWVSGANVLTF.

This clonotype was picked up many times. CDR3 sequence reads: CASSPVPPLAGPASYEQYF. CDR3 nucleotides: TGCGCCAGCAGCCCGGTCCCGCCTTTAGCGGGGCCCGCCTCCTACGAGCAGTACTTC. The rearrangement uses TRBV5-1 and TRBJ2-7; TRBD2 agrees at 8 bases. Germline CDR1 SGHRS, CDR2 YFSETQ. V gave up 4 bases and J gave up 0 bases; unmatched junction bases: 18. The CDR3 loop spans 19 amino acids.

This clonotype is medium-sized (0.01 to 0.1%) within its sample. This rearrangement joins TRBV6-1 to TRBJ2-1; 7 bases map to TRBD2. The CDR3 is 16 residues long. The V segment lost 3 bases and the J segment 0 bases; nucleotides outside the gene matches: 5. Looked up from germline, CDR1 is MNHNS and CDR2 is SASEGT. The CDR3 here is CASSDIGTTSYNEQFF. In DNA form, the CDR3 reads TGTGCCAGCAGTGATATAGGGACTACCTCCTACAATGAGCAGTTCTTC.

By sample share, this clonotype is medium-sized. The chain is built from TRBV7-3 and TRBJ2-1; D may be TRBD1 (5 bases). Germline CDR1 SGHTA, CDR2 FQGTGA. The CDR3 covers 13 residues. Deletions cut 2 bases from V and 4 bases from J, with 6 bases between. CDR3 nucleotides: TGTGCCAGCAGCTTAGGACAATACAATGAGCAGTTCTTC. This sequence encodes CASSLGQYNEQFF.

In its sample, this clonotype was seen many times. The chain is built from TRBV6-1 and TRBJ2-6, with 11 bases fitting TRBD1. CDR1 and CDR2 (germline): MNHNS, SASEGT. This CDR3 has 16 residues. Germline trimming cut 10 bases from V and 2 bases from J; bases unmatched to any gene: 7. This chain's CDR3 is CATRDRGGPGANVLTF. The CDR3 bases are TGTGCCACCAGGGACAGGGGGGGGCCTGGGGCCAACGTCCTGACTTTC.

This clonotype was counted ten times or more. This sequence joins TRBV28 and TRBJ2-6; 7 bases map to TRBD1. Germline trimming cut 5 bases from V and 0 bases from J; bases unmatched to any gene: 4. Germline CDR1 reads MDHEN; CDR2 reads SYDVKM. The CDR3 sequence is 16 residues long. CDR3 bases: TGTGCCAGCAGTCCCGGGACAGCCTCTGGGGCCAACGTCCTGACTTTC. It yields the protein CASSPGTASGANVLTF.

About this clonotype: This likely traces to a read error, being one base from a far larger clone. The rearrangement links TRBV5-1 to TRBJ2-1; a weak D match, TRBD1 (6 bases). The last part of the DNA fits TRBJ2-7 better; the J call may be wrong. CDR3 length: 15 residues. Germline CDR1 and CDR2: SGHRS and YFSETQ. CDR3 region: CAGSLAPGVTNEQYF. In nucleotides, the CDR3 is TGCGCCGGCAGCTTGGCCCCAGGGGTGACGAACGAGCAGTACTTC.

This clonotype has only a few counts. The chain employs TRBV2 and TRBJ2-2, with 9 nucleotides matching TRBD1. Trimming at V came to 6 bases and at J to 6 bases, leaving 8 bases not matched to a gene. Germline lookup yields CDR1 SNHLY and CDR2 FYNNEI. The CDR3 spans 15 residues. The DNA of the CDR3 is TGTGCCAGCAGCCTAAACAGGGGGCCGCCCGGGGAGCTGTTTTTT. Its translation: CASSLNRGPPGELFF.

This clonotype was seen ten or more times. The chain combines TRBV5-1 with TRBJ1-2; tentatively, D is TRBD1 (6 bases). Germline V gives CDR1 SGHRS, CDR2 YFSETQ. The V gene lost 7 bases and the J gene lost 4 bases, with 17 bases spanning the gap. This CDR3 has 14 amino acids. The CDR3 DNA reads as TGCGCCAGCGGGTCGGACTCAGGGGTCTATGGCTACACCTTC. Protein: CASGSDSGVYGYTF.

In this sample, this clonotype turned up many times. This chain uses TRBV5-4 with TRBJ2-1; D unclear. The CDR3 runs to 14 residues. V gave up 4 bases and J gave up 5 bases, with 13 bases separating them. CDR1 and CDR2 (germline): SGHNT, YYREEE (reference sequence). For the CDR3, the DNA is TGTGCCAGCAGCGGTAAGGGTCTCCACAATGAGCAGTTCTTC. This translates into CASSGKGLHNEQFF.

The chain combines TRBV19 with TRBJ1-1, with 7 bases aligning to TRBD1. This CDR3 is built from 18 residues. V was clipped by 4 bases and J by 3 bases; unmatched bases: 17. Germline CDR1 reads LNHDA; CDR2 reads SQIVND (reference sequence). The CDR3: CASSTYRGHSLPYTEAFF. In DNA form, the CDR3 reads TGTGCCAGTAGTACATACAGGGGTCACTCTCTTCCGTACACTGAAGCTTTCTTT.

This clonotype was counted many times. The genes are TRBV20-1 and TRBJ2-6, with D perhaps TRBD1 or TRBD2 (5 bases each). The CDR3 runs 16 residues. CDR1 is DFQATT, CDR2 SNEGSKA, per germline (reference sequence). With 0 bases removed from V and 1 base from J, the gap between germline ends came to 10 bases. In nucleotides, the CDR3 is TGCAGTGCTAGAGATCATGGGGGTTCTGGGGCCAACGTCCTGACTTTC. It codes for CSARDHGGSGANVLTF.

With respect to this clonotype: One junction end does not reproduce the germline sequence, and a read error may be involved. The CDR3 region is CASSEAGGWDEKGEAQLQHF. The CDR3 nucleotides read TGTGCCAGCAGTGAAGCCGGAGGGTGGGACGAAAAGGGGGAAGCTCAGCTCCAGCATTTT. This chain uses TRBV2 with TRBJ1-5; D possibly corresponds to TRBD1 (6 bases). CDR3 length equals 20 residues. Germline V gene sequence: CDR1 SNHLY, CDR2 FYNNEI.

This clonotype was recorded at least ten times. This rearrangement joins TRBV29-1 to TRBJ2-1; 7 bases line up with TRBD2. V dropped 2 bases and J dropped 4; count of bases not matched to a gene: 2. The germline CDR1 and CDR2 sequences are SQVTM and ANQGSEA. There are 13 residues in the CDR3. The CDR3 loop reads CSVELAEYNEQFF. CDR3 nucleotides: TGCAGCGTTGAACTAGCGGAGTACAATGAGCAGTTCTTC.

This clonotype occurred many times. With a much larger clone just one base away, this may be a read error. The V gene is TRBV20-1, the J gene TRBJ2-1, with D perhaps matching TRBD1 or TRBD2 (6 bases each). The CDR3 has 15 residues. The V end was cut by 5 bases, the J end by 5 bases, with 19 bases between. Germline values: CDR1 DFQATT, CDR2 SNEGSKA (reference sequence). The CDR3 region is CSASRLGGANNEQFF. In DNA form, the CDR3 reads TGCAGTGCTTCTAGACTAGGGGGAGCCAACAATGAGCAGTTCTTC.

The table lists this clonotype with many counts. The rearrangement joins TRBV15 to TRBJ1-1, with D uncertain. V lost 0 bases, J lost 7 bases, and 6 bases lay in between. CDR1 is LNHNV, CDR2 YYDKDF, per germline (reference sequence). This CDR3 is built from 12 residues. CDR3 in amino acids: CATSRDWGEAFF. The CDR3 nucleotides are TGTGCCACCAGCAGAGATTGGGGTGAAGCTTTCTTT.

This clonotype was counted ten times or more. The chain uses TRBV6-2 or TRBV6-3 and TRBJ1-1; 8 nucleotides line up with TRBD1. This CDR3 region has 16 residues. Germline V CDR1 and CDR2: MNHEY, SVGEGT. After removal of 6 bases from V and 4 bases from J, the junction contained 13 bases not matched to a gene. CDR3 nucleotide sequence: TGTGCCAGCAGCACCCGACAGGGGTTGGTGGGCACTGAAGCTTTCTTT. Translating it yields CASSTRQGLVGTEAFF.

This clonotype has at least ten counts. The rearrangement links TRBV28 to TRBJ2-2; a possible D gene is TRBD1 (5 bases). The CDR3 extends over 16 amino acids. The V gene lost 4 bases and the J gene lost 5 bases, with 17 bases spanning the gap. Looked up from germline, CDR1 is MDHEN and CDR2 is SYDVKM. The CDR3: CASSSPGQGWTGELFF. The DNA for the CDR3 is TGTGCCAGCAGTTCCCCCGGGCAGGGTTGGACCGGGGAGCTGTTTTTT.

In this sample, this clonotype turned up many times. This chain joins TRBV28 and TRBJ2-7; 8 nucleotides align to TRBD1. The CDR3 has 13 residues. The junction had 10 bases not matched to a gene; V was cut back by 6 bases and J by 9 bases. Germline-derived CDR1 and CDR2 are MDHEN and SYDVKM. This chain's CDR3 is CASREPQGAWQYF. The CDR3, as DNA: TGTGCCAGCAGGGAGCCTCAGGGGGCTTGGCAGTACTTC.

This clonotype has at least ten counts. An end of the junction does not agree with germline; a read error may underlie this. This chain joins TRBV4-2 and TRBJ2-3; D possibly matches TRBD1 or TRBD2 (5 bases each). CDR3 size: 18 residues. CDR1 is LGHNA and CDR2 is YNFKEQ in the germline V gene. The CDR3 sequence is CASSQDIRQRTGTDTQYF. DNA of the CDR3: TGCGCCAGCAGCCAAGATATCCGACAGAGGACTGGCACAGATACGCAGTATTTT.

This clonotype was seen a few times. The chain joins TRBV5-1 to TRBJ2-1; 8 positions agree with TRBD1. CDR1 is SGHRS and CDR2 is YFSETQ in the germline V gene. The V gene end was trimmed by 0 bases and the J gene end by 8 bases; junction bases not matched to a gene: 7. This CDR3 is 15 amino acids long. CDR3 in DNA: TGCGCCAGCAGCTTGGGTGGACAGGGAAGTTATGAGCAGTTCTTC. The encoded protein is CASSLGGQGSYEQFF.

This chain connects TRBV6-1 to TRBJ2-2, with 8 nucleotides matching TRBD1. This CDR3 is 15 amino acids long. Germline V lookup: CDR1 MNHNS, CDR2 SASEGT. The trim removed 3 bases at V and 3 bases at J, leaving 3 bases unmatched. The CDR3, as DNA: TGTGCCAGCAGTGACAGGGGGCGCGACACCGGGGAGCTGTTTTTT. It codes for CASSDRGRDTGELFF.

With regard to this clonotype: A junction boundary mismatches the germline segment, possibly from a read error. The J gene is TRBJ2-2, the V gene TRBV6-4; either TRBD1 or TRBD2 may supply D (5 bases each). Germline V lookup: CDR1 MRHNA, CDR2 SNTAGT. The CDR3 sequence is 13 residues long. The CDR3 spells CASSDADTGELSF. CDR3 DNA: TGTGCCAGCAGTGACGCGGACACCGGGGAGCTGTCTTTT.

The sample holds a few counts of this clonotype. The chain joins TRBV7-9 to TRBJ2-7; no clear D. V was trimmed by 5 bases and J by 4 bases, leaving 15 bases between them. The CDR3 sequence is 14 residues long. Germline CDR1 is SEHNR and CDR2 is FQNEAQ (reference sequence). For the CDR3, the DNA is TGTGCCAGCAGCCCCGAGGTGGGTCGGTACGAGCAGTACTTC. Translating it yields CASSPEVGRYEQYF. The whole variable domain, remainder taken from reference TRBV7-9 and TRBJ2-7, is DTGVSQNPRHKITKRGQNVTFRCDPISEHNRLYWYRQTLGQGPEFLTYFQNEAQLEKSRLLSDRFSAERPKGSFSTLEIQRTEQGDSAMYLCASSPEVGRYEQYFGPGTRLTVT.

This clonotype occurred a few times. The chain couples TRBV12-3 or TRBV12-4 to TRBJ1-1; D might be TRBD1 (6 bases). The CDR3 is made up of 15 amino acids. Trimming took 4 bases from V and 3 from J, leaving 15 bases between them. The CDR3 region has the DNA TGTGCCAGCAGTTCTACAGGGTCACGGCACACTGAAGCTTTCTTT. Protein: CASSSTGSRHTEAFF.

This clonotype has more than one count but fewer than ten. V and J are TRBV20-1 and TRBJ1-2; no definite D call. This CDR3 is built from 14 residues. Germline CDR1 reads DFQATT; CDR2 reads SNEGSKA (reference sequence). V was trimmed by 5 bases and J by 5 bases, leaving 18 bases between them. CDR3 bases: TGCAGTGCTCCCGACCCACAGAGCTTATATGGCTACACCTTC. Amino acids: CSAPDPQSLYGYTF.